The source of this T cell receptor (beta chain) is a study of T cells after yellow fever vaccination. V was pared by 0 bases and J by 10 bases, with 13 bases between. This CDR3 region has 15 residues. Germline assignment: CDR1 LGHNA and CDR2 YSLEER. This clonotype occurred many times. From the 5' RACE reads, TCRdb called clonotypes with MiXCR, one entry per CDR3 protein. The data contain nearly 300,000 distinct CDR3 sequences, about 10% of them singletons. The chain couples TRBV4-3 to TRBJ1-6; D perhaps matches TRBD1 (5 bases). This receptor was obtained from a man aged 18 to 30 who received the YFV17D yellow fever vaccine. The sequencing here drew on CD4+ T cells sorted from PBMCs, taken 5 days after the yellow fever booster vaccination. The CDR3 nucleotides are TGCGCCAGCAGCCAAGACCCTTTGAGGGGCTCACCCCTCCACTTT. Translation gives CASSQDPLRGSPLHF.